This is a list of T cell receptor beta chains from one sample in a study of T cell changes during pregnancy in multiple sclerosis. Repertoires were generated with immunoSEQ multiplex PCR, while TCRdb's copy carries only in-frame clones and drops some. The data hold approximately 60,000 clones, with 91% observed a single time. Sequenced material: peripheral blood, taken before pregnancy. These receptors were collected from a female donor with multiple sclerosis, enrolled in a pregnancy study. CDR3s include the opening cysteine and the closing phenylalanine or tryptophan. Fields, in order: V gene, J gene, CDR3 protein.

V gene: TRBV19; J gene: TRBJ1-2; CDR3 protein: CASSPTDRGGYTF
V gene: TRBV6-1; J gene: TRBJ1-1; CDR3 protein: CASAHVTEAFF
V gene: TRBV13; J gene: TRBJ1-1; CDR3 protein: CASSPSSPPEAFF
V gene: TRBV4-2; J gene: TRBJ2-3; CDR3 protein: CASSQDLLAGGSTDTQYF
V gene: TRBV6-1; J gene: TRBJ1-6; CDR3 protein: CASRGQGDSPLHF
V gene: TRBV7-9; J gene: TRBJ1-2; CDR3 protein: CASSYGRQGTGTNYGYTF
V gene: TRBV18; J gene: TRBJ2-3; CDR3 protein: CASSPGTGRADTQYF
V gene: TRBV6-1; J gene: TRBJ1-2; CDR3 protein: CASSHSGQGSGYTF
V gene: TRBV19; J gene: TRBJ2-7; CDR3 protein: CAPSAGAASYEQYF
V gene: TRBV29-1; J gene: TRBJ1-2; CDR3 protein: CSVAGSYGYTF
V gene: TRBV18; J gene: TRBJ2-5; CDR3 protein: CASSRGLTGYQETQYF
V gene: TRBV2; J gene: TRBJ1-6; CDR3 protein: CASSQERDSPLHF
V gene: TRBV10-3; J gene: TRBJ1-2; CDR3 protein: CAISPGQGNYGYTF
V gene: TRBV5-3; J gene: TRBJ1-2; CDR3 protein: CARSLYRGGYGYTF
V gene: TRBV7-7; J gene: TRBJ2-1; CDR3 protein: CASSPDRHNEQFF
V gene: TRBV5-1; J gene: TRBJ2-7; CDR3 protein: CASSFEGRTYEQYF
V gene: TRBV5-6; J gene: TRBJ1-4; CDR3 protein: CASSLGRGRLVNEKLFF
V gene: TRBV6-5; J gene: TRBJ2-1; CDR3 protein: CASSYRQGWDEQFF
V gene: TRBV12-5; J gene: TRBJ1-5; CDR3 protein: CASGFGNRGNQPQHF
V gene: TRBV7-2; J gene: TRBJ1-1; CDR3 protein: CASSFSYEAFF
V gene: TRBV5-4; J gene: TRBJ1-2; CDR3 protein: CASSLQEARLGYGYTF
V gene: TRBV7-8; J gene: TRBJ2-2; CDR3 protein: CASSLAVGVSTGELFF
V gene: TRBV7-3; J gene: TRBJ1-1; CDR3 protein: CASSRDSITEAFF
V gene: TRBV27; J gene: TRBJ1-4; CDR3 protein: CASSPVATNEKLFF
V gene: TRBV19; J gene: TRBJ1-1; CDR3 protein: CASRQLQNTEAFF
V gene: TRBV11-2; J gene: TRBJ2-3; CDR3 protein: CASSFRPSTDTQYF
V gene: TRBV2; J gene: TRBJ2-1; CDR3 protein: CASSDFSPGLRQFF
V gene: TRBV27; J gene: TRBJ1-2; CDR3 protein: CASSLSRDRGVANYGYTF
V gene: TRBV18; J gene: TRBJ1-3; CDR3 protein: CASSPQTGLAGNTIYF
V gene: TRBV7-3; J gene: TRBJ2-2; CDR3 protein: CASSLIPPKLNTGELFF
V gene: TRBV6-6; J gene: TRBJ2-7; CDR3 protein: CASSAGDRTYEQYF
V gene: TRBV4-2; J gene: TRBJ2-3; CDR3 protein: CASSRGSIPDTQYF
V gene: TRBV19; J gene: TRBJ2-3; CDR3 protein: CASSRTVGLVDTQYF
V gene: TRBV5-4; J gene: TRBJ2-5; CDR3 protein: CASSSLSGGQETQYF
V gene: TRBV10-3; J gene: TRBJ2-1; CDR3 protein: CAISESLGLAAKLNEQFF
V gene: TRBV5-5; J gene: TRBJ1-2; CDR3 protein: CASSLAVVITGKSGYTF